This entry describes one TCR beta chain. Its antigen is not identified. This sample is drawn from a study of Ad26.COV2.S vaccination and SARS-CoV-2 variants. Across the whole study: Intramuscular Ad26.COV2.S doses were given once or twice, 56 days apart. Points from the study as a whole: Recipients of vaccine and of placebo showed similar breadth of their non-spike TCR repertoires.

Sequencing was performed with immunoSEQ multiplex PCR; in TCRdb, only in-frame clones are kept and a portion is missing. Altogether around 300,000 clones are present, 90% being singletons, with the ten largest covering around 5.5%. Germline V CDR1 and CDR2: LNHNV, YYDKDF (reference sequence). This CDR3 is 17 amino acids long. V lost 5 bases to trimming and J lost 0 bases, with 16 bases between them. Treatment reported: over 15 received Ad26.COV2.S at low or high dose, single or two shots; roughly five received placebo; per-sample allocation not given. All samples were drawn on day 63, counting from the first vaccine or placebo injection.

The rearrangement links TRBV15 to TRBJ2-2, with D unresolved. This clonotype was sampled from a person aged 18-60 years who received the Ad26.COV2.S COVID-19 vaccine or a placebo. The sequenced sample was peripheral blood, obtained in a trial of Ad26.COV2.S vaccine versus placebo. The CDR3 loop is CATSRRGIAANTGELFF. The CDR3 DNA reads TGTGCCACCAGCCGGCGTGGGATCGCCGCGAACACCGGGGAGCTGTTTTTT.